The 11 T cell receptor beta chains reported below all come from one sample, sequenced in a study of T-cell memory formation after mild COVID-19. One entry per CDR3 protein results from TCRdb running MiXCR on the 5' RACE reads. The data contain roughly 450,000 distinct CDR3 sequences, 15% to 20% of them seen just once; the ten biggest clones take up 9% to 15%. The sequenced material came from PBMCs or a T cell subset sorted from them (not recorded which). All receptors derive from an adult woman who had mild COVID-19 (a few samples of this study predate the infection). Cell type and time point are not known.

This clonotype appeared a few times. This chain links TRBV6-4 with TRBJ2-3; either TRBD1 or TRBD2 may fit D (5 bases each). Trimming cost V 6 bases and J 2 bases, with 9 bases left between them. Germline CDR1 reads MRHNA; CDR2 reads SNTAGT. This CDR3 is 13 amino acids long. CDR3 residues: CASSRDATDTQYF. CDR3 nucleotides: TGTGCCAGCAGCCGGGACGCCACAGATACGCAGTATTTT.

Only a few counts were recorded for this clonotype. V gene TRBV29-1 combines with J gene TRBJ2-4, with D tentatively TRBD2 (5 bases). This CDR3 is built from 12 residues. Germline assignment: CDR1 SQVTM and CDR2 ANQGSEA. V was pared by 7 bases and J by 11 bases, with 18 bases between. CDR3: CSAGQEVEVQYF. DNA for the CDR3: TGCAGCGCAGGTCAGGAGGTTGAAGTTCAGTACTTC.

The chain has TRBV7-9 and TRBJ1-2; D is possibly TRBD1 (5 bases). The V gene lost 4 bases and the J gene lost 2 bases, with 11 bases spanning the gap. Germline assignment: CDR1 SEHNR and CDR2 FQNEAQ (reference sequence). This CDR3 is 14 amino acids long. CDR3 sequence: CASSSGPVNYGYTF. DNA for the CDR3: TGTGCCAGCAGCTCGGGACCGGTCAACTATGGCTACACCTTC.

The V call is TRBV20-1, the J call TRBJ2-3; 8 nucleotides match TRBD2. V gave up 5 bases and J gave up 2 bases; unmatched junction bases: 12. This CDR3 is built from 16 residues. The germline V gene has CDR1 DFQATT and CDR2 SNEGSKA (reference sequence). The CDR3: CSARLGGLVNTDTQYF. The CDR3 region has the DNA TGCAGTGCTCGCCTTGGGGGACTAGTCAACACAGATACGCAGTATTTT.

This clonotype was observed many times. The chain links TRBV24-1 to TRBJ2-7; 7 bases align to TRBD1. The CDR3 runs 15 residues. Germline trimming cut 4 bases from V and 4 bases from J; bases unmatched to any gene: 9. Germline values: CDR1 KGHDR, CDR2 SFDVKD. This CDR3 is CATSDPTRTGYEQYF. CDR3 in DNA: TGTGCCACCAGTGACCCTACCCGGACAGGATACGAGCAGTACTTC.

The chain has TRBV6-5 and TRBJ2-3; tentatively, D is TRBD1 (6 bases). The V gene lost 0 bases and the J gene lost 4 bases, with 14 bases spanning the gap. The CDR3 runs to 16 residues. CDR1 MNHEY and CDR2 SVGAGI come from the germline V gene. The CDR3 DNA reads as TGTGCCAGCAGTTACTCTATCGGGACAATAGCAGATACGCAGTATTTT. Its protein is CASSYSIGTIADTQYF.

The chain has TRBV9 and TRBJ2-5; 9 bases map to TRBD2. V shed 0 bases, J shed 3 bases, and the junction held 3 bases outside the gene matches. The CDR3 has 15 amino acids. Germline values: CDR1 SGDLS, CDR2 YYNGEE. The CDR3 DNA sequence: TGTGCCAGCAGCGTAGCTAGCGGGGTGAAAGAGACCCAGTACTTC. It translates to CASSVASGVKETQYF.

This clonotype was counted between two and nine times. DNA of the CDR3: TGTGCCAGCAGCTTAGTGGTGACAAGCCACACAGATACGCAGTATTTT. This gives the protein CASSLVVTSHTDTQYF. The rearrangement links TRBV7-2 to TRBJ2-3, with D hard to call. Germline CDR1 is SGHTA and CDR2 is FQGNSA. Trimming took 1 base from V and 2 from J, leaving 13 bases between them. There are 16 residues in the CDR3.

In this sample, this clonotype turned up a few times. The CDR3 bases are TGTGCCAGCACCACGGTCGGGACGGTGGTTAGCTCCTACAATGAGCAGTTCTTC. Residues: CASTTVGTVVSSYNEQFF. The rearrangement joins TRBV12-3 or TRBV12-4 to TRBJ2-1, with D perhaps assigned TRBD1 or TRBD2 (5 bases each). The CDR3 sequence is 18 residues long. V was pared by 7 bases and J by 0 bases, with 22 bases between.

The gene calls are TRBV7-9 and TRBJ2-1; 9 bases map to TRBD2. Per the germline V gene, CDR1 is SEHNR and CDR2 is FQNEAQ (reference sequence). The CDR3 loop spans 16 amino acids. J gave up 8 bases and V 3 bases, and 11 bases lay outside the gene matches. The CDR3 spells CASSLLAGALKDEQFF. DNA of the CDR3: TGTGCCAGCAGCTTGTTAGCGGGAGCCCTAAAGGATGAGCAGTTCTTC.

The table lists this clonotype with a few counts. V is TRBV20-1 and J is TRBJ1-1; TRBD1 matches 7 bases. V was pared by 6 bases and J by 3 bases, with 4 bases of the junction left unmatched. Germline CDR1 is DFQATT and CDR2 is SNEGSKA (reference sequence). CDR3 length equals 12 residues. The CDR3 DNA reads as TGCAGTGCAACGACAGGGTACACTGAAGCTTTCTTT. As protein: CSATTGYTEAFF.